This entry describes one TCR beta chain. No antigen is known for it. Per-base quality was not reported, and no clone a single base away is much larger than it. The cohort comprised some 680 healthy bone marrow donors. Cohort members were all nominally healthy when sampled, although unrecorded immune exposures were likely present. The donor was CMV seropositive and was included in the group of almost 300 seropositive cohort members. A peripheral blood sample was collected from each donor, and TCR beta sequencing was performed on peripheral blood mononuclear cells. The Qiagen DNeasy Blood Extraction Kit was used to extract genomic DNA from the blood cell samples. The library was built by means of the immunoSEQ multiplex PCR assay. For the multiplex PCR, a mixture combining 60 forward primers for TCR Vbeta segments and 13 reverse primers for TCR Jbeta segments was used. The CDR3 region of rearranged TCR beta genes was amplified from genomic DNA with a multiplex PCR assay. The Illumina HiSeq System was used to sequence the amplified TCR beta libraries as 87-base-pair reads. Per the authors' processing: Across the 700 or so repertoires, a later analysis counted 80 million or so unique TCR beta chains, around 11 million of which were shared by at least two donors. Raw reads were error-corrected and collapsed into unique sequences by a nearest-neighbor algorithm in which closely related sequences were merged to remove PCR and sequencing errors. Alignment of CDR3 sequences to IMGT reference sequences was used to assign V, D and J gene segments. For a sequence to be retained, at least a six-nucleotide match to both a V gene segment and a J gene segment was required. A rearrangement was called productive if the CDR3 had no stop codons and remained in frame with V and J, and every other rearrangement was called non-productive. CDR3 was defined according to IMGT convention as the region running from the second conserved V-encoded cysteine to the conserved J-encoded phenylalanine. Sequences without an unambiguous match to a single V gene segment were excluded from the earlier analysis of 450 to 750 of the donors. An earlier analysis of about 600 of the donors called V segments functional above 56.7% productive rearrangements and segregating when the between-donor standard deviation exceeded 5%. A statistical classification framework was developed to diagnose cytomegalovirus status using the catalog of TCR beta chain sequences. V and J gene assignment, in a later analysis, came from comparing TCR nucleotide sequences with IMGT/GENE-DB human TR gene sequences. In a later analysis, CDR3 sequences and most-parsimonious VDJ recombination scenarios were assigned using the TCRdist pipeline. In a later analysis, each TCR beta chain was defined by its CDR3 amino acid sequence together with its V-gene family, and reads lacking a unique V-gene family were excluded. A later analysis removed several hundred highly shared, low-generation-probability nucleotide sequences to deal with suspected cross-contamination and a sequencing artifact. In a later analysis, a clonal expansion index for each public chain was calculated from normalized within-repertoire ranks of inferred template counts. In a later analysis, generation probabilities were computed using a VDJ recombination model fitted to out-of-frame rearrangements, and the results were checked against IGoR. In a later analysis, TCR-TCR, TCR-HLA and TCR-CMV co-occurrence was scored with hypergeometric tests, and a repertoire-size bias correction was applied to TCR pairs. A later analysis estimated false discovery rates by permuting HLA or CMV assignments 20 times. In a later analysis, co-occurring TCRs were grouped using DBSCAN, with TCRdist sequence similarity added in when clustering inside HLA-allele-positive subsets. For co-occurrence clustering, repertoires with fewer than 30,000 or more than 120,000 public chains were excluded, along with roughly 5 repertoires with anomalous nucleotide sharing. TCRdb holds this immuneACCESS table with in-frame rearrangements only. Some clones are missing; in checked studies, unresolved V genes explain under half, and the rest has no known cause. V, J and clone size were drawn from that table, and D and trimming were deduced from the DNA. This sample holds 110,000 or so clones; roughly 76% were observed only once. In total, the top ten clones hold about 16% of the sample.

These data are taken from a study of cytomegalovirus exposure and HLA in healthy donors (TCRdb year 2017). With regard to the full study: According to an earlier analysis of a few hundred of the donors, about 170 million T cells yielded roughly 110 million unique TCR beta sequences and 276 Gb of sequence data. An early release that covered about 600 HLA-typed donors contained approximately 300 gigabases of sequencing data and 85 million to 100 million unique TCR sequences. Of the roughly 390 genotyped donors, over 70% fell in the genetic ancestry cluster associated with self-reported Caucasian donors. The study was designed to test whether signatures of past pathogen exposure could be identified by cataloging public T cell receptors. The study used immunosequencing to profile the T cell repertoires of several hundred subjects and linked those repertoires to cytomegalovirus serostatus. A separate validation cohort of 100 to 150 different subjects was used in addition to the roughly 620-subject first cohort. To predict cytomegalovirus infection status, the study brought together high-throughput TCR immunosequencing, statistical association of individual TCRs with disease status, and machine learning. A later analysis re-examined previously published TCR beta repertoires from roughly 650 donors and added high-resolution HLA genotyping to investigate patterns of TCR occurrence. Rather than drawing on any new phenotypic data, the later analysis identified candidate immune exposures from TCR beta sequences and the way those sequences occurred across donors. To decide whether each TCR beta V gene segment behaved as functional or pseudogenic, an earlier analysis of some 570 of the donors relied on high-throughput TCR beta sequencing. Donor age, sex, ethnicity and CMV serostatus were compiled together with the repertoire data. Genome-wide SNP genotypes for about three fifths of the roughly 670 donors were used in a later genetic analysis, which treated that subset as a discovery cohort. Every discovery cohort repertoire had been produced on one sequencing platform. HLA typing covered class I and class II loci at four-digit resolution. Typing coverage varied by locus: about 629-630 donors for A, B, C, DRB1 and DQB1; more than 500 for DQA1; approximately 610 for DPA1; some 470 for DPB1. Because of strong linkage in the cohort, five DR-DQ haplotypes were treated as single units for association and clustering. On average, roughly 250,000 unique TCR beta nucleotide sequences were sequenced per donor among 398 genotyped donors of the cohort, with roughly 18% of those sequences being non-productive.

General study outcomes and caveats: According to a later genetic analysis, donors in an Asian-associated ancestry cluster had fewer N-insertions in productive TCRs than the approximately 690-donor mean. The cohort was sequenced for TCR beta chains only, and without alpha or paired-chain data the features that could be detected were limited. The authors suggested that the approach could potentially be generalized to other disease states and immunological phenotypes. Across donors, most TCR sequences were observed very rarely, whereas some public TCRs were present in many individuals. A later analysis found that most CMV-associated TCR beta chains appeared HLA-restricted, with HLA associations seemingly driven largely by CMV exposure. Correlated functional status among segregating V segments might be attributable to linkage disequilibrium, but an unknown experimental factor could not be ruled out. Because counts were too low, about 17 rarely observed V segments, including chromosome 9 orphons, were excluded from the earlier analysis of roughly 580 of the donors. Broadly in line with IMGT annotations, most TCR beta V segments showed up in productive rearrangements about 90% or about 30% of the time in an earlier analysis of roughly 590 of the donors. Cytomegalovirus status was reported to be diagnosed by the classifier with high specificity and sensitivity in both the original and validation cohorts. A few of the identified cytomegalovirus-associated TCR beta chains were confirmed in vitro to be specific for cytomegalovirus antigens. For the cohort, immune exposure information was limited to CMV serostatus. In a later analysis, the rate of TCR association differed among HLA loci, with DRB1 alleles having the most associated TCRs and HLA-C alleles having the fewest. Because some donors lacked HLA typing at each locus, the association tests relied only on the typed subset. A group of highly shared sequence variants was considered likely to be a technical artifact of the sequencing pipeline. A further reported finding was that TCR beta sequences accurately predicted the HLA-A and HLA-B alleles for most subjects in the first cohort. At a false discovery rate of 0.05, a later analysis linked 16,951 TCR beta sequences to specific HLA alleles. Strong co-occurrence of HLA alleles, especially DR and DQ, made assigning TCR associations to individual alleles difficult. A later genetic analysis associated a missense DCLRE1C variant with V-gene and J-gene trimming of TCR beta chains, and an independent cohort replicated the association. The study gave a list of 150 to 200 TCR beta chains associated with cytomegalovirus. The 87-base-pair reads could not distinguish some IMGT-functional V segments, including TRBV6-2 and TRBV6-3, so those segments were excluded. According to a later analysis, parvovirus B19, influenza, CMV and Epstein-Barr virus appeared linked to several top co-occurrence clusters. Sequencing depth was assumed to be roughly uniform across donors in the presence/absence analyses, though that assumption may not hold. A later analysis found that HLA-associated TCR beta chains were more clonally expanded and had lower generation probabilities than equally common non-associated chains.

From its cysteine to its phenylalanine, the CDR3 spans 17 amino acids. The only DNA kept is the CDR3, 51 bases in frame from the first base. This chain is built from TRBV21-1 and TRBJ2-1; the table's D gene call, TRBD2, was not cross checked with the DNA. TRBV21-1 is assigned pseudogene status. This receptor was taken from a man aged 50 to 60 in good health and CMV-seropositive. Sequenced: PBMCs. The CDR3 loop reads CASSKKESGTSVNEQFF. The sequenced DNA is TGTGCCAGCAGCAAAAAAGAAAGCGGGACTAGCGTAAATGAGCAGTTCTTC.